This T cell receptor (beta chain) comes out of a study of blood T cell repertoires in COVID-19 (dated by TCRdb to the early 2020s). Turning to the overall study: Collaborator samples came from the United States, Italy and Spain and covered acute and convalescent phases of COVID-19. The prospective study material was composed of cDNA or gDNA derived from T cells, B-cell-depleted T cells, or PBMCs. Deeply sampled blood TCRbeta repertoires from subjects exposed to, actively infected with, or recovered from COVID-19 were included in the dataset. The repertoires were released in a freely available public database meant as a resource for research on the immune response to SARS-CoV-2. Samples were obtained from the ongoing ImmuneRACE study (first 160 participants) and from about 1,300 subjects provided by 6 global collaborators. Sample metadata almost always included a de-identified subject ID, COVID-19 status, age in years and sex. Where available, HLA class I and class II types were taken from metadata supplied by the sample provider and were not determined by assay-based typing. What the research found in general, with its limitations: Clinical and demographic metadata were provided uncurated, with the amount varying by source and participant.

Enrolling through a virtual design, the prospective study's participants ranged in age from about 18 to 89 years and lived across roughly 24 United States geographic areas. Cohort assignment in the prospective study relied on participant-reported clinical history from a screening survey and a study questionnaire. For ImmuneRACE Cohort 3, a participant was defined as recovered based on two consecutive negative NP/OP PCR tests, clearance by a healthcare professional, or resolution of symptoms. In the prospective study, whole blood, serum and a nasopharyngeal or oropharyngeal swab were collected from each participant by mobile phlebotomists. Additional blood draws and questionnaires over an approximately 2-month period could optionally be provided by prospective study participants. Before DNA extraction, prospective study blood samples were shipped either frozen or at room temperature. The count of this clone is one. The antigen it binds to is not known. One base away there is no much larger clone; base qualities are not given.

The immunoSEQ Assay, a bias-controlled multiplex PCR, was used to amplify TCRbeta CDR3 regions from genomic DNA. The original pipeline was this. The number of nucleated cells in each sample was estimated from the amplification of reference gene primers within the assay. To quantify the absolute abundance of each unique TCRbeta CDR3 rearrangement, sequence reads were collapsed and filtered. Productive Simpson clonality was computed per sample as the square root of Simpson's diversity index over productive rearrangements. Drawn from immuneACCESS, this table holds only the in-frame rearrangements with V and J called that TCRdb kept. Clones are partly lost; checked studies trace under half to an unresolved V gene and leave the rest unexplained. V, J and clone size are those of that table, while D and trimming were read from the DNA. This sample holds about 130,000 clones; approximately 83% were observed only once. The top ten clonotypes cover approximately 9.1% of the sample.

A distance of 16 bases separates the germline ends of V and J, which lose 4 bases and 4 bases respectively. The CDR3 has 15 amino acids, counting the end cysteine and phenylalanine. Only CDR3 DNA remains: 45 bases, in frame from the first base. CDR1 KGHSH and CDR2 LQKENI are derived from the germline V gene. The TCR originated in a man aged 50-60 years who had recovered from COVID-19. The receptor chain draws on TRBV18 and TRBJ1-1; 6 matching bases give a weak D call of TRBD1. Sequenced input: PBMCs or T cells enriched from blood (not recorded which). The CDR3 amino acid sequence is: CASSRSGTQITEAFF. The nucleotides are TGTGCCAGCTCACGGTCCGGGACACAAATCACTGAAGCTTTCTTT.